This passage covers 7 T cell receptor beta chains from one sample sequenced in a study of T cell repertoires in cytomegalovirus infection. The antigens for these receptors are not known. MiXCR was run by TCRdb on the reads, yielding one entry per CDR3 protein. In the table there are some 900,000 distinct CDR3 sequences, about 31% of which are singletons. The source was cultured CD8+ T cells from PBMCs, collected from culture after CMV antigen stimulation. The receptors come from a human donor in good health (CMV status not recorded). Some clones in this sample may be carry-over from other donors' samples.

Concerning this clonotype itself: A much larger clone lies a single base off, so this may be a read error. The chain employs TRBV7-8 and TRBJ1-1; D is uncertain. CDR3 length: 15 amino acids. The ends were cut back, 5 bases at V and 5 bases at J, with 18 bases in the middle. Germline CDR1 is SGHVS and CDR2 is FQNEAQ. The CDR3 region is CASSTTAGSGTEAFF. Written as DNA, the CDR3 is TGTGCCAGCAGCACCACAGCGGGTTCGGGGACTGAAGCTTTCTTT.

The chain employs TRBV6-6 and TRBJ2-7, with D perhaps matching TRBD2 (5 bases). This CDR3 comprises 13 residues. The V and J ends lost 2 bases and 5 bases respectively, with 10 bases between them. Germline V gives CDR1 MNHNY, CDR2 SVGAGI (reference sequence). CDR3 coding DNA: TGTGCCAGCAGTTACAGAGGGTTCGACGAGCAGTACTTC. This gives the protein CASSYRGFDEQYF.

This clonotype was seen ten or more times. This rearrangement joins TRBV7-6 to TRBJ2-1; the D is unclear. The CDR3 covers 15 residues. V was trimmed by 5 bases and J by 8 bases, leaving 19 bases between them. Germline CDR1 SGHVS, CDR2 FNYEAQ. The CDR3 sequence is CASSTNIRVLDEQFF. The CDR3 bases are TGTGCCAGCAGCACAAATATCCGAGTTTTGGATGAGCAGTTCTTC.

The chain is built from TRBV19 and TRBJ1-5; no reliable D call. There are 16 residues in the CDR3. Germline V CDR1 and CDR2: LNHDA, SQIVND (reference sequence). The V and J ends lost 9 bases and 3 bases respectively, with 21 bases between them. The CDR3 nucleotides read TGTGCCAGCACCTCCGCGGAGGACGTTTACAATCAGCCCCAGCATTTT. Amino acids: CASTSAEDVYNQPQHF.

This clonotype has just a few counts. The chain has TRBV27 and TRBJ2-3, with 16 positions matching TRBD2. In germline, CDR1 is MNHEY, CDR2 SMNVEV (reference sequence). The CDR3 is 17 residues long. Trimming at V came to 5 bases and at J to 3 bases, leaving 5 bases not matched to a gene. CDR3 nucleotide sequence: TGTGCCAGCAGTCTAGGGACTAGCGGGGGGGCGACAGATACGCAGTATTTT. Its translation is CASSLGTSGGATDTQYF.

This chain links TRBV10-3 with TRBJ1-1, with D unclear. Germline V gives CDR1 ENHRY, CDR2 SYGVKD. The CDR3 runs 14 residues. Trimming took off 3 bases at V and 6 bases at J, with 14 bases between the two ends. The CDR3, as DNA: TGTGCCATCAGTGACGCCTCAGGAAGTGCTGAAGCTTTCTTT. The encoded protein is CAISDASGSAEAFF.

V and J are TRBV27 and TRBJ1-5; D remains unclear. Germline loops: CDR1 MNHEY, CDR2 SMNVEV (reference sequence). The CDR3 extends over 14 amino acids. V was shortened by 8 bases and J by 2 bases, with 13 bases between the two germline ends. For the CDR3, the DNA is TGTGCCAGCGGTTCGGGGTTGGGCAATCAGCCCCAGCATTTT. It encodes CASGSGLGNQPQHF.